The 21 T cell receptor beta chains reported below all come from one sample, sequenced in a study of blood T cell repertoires in COVID-19. Measured with immunoSEQ multiplex PCR; TCRdb has only the in-frame clones, and not every one. The sample has some 120,000 clones; approximately 82% are singletons. Sequencing used peripheral blood. Receptors originate from a man aged 25-45 years with acute or convalescent COVID-19.

The V and J genes are TRBV5-1 and TRBJ1-1; D call uncertain. Germline lookup yields CDR1 SGHRS and CDR2 YFSETQ. The CDR3 runs 13 residues. V lost 0 bases and J 4 bases, leaving 7 bases between the germline ends. The CDR3 bases are TGCGCCAGCAGCTTGGGCACGGGCACTGAAGCTTTCTTT. Its translation is CASSLGTGTEAFF.

The V gene is TRBV9, the J gene TRBJ2-5; TRBD1 matches at 7 bases. The CDR3 contains 16 residues. V lost 0 bases and J lost 4; bases outside the gene matches: 9. Per the germline V gene, CDR1 is SGDLS and CDR2 is YYNGEE. The CDR3 protein is CASSVGLQGLGETQYF. In DNA form, the CDR3 reads TGTGCCAGCAGCGTAGGGTTACAGGGGTTGGGAGAGACCCAGTACTTC.

The genes are TRBV5-5 and TRBJ2-5; the D is unclear. Germline assignment: CDR1 SGHKS and CDR2 YYEKEE (reference sequence). This CDR3 is 13 amino acids long. Trimming took 4 bases from V and 3 from J, leaving 10 bases between them. The CDR3 DNA is TGTGCCAGCAGCCCCGTTATCGAAGAGACCCAGTACTTC. Protein product: CASSPVIEETQYF.

Here the CDR3 DNA reads TGTGCCAGCAGCACCAACAGGGGCGGGAGGAGTCTAACTTTCTTT. This translates into CASSTNRGGRSLTFF. The J gene is TRBJ1-1, the V gene TRBV6-5, with TRBD1 matching 7 bases. The V gene end was trimmed by 6 bases and the J gene end by 12 bases; junction bases not matched to a gene: 19. Germline loops: CDR1 MNHEY, CDR2 SVGAGI. The CDR3 consists of 15 residues.

This clone was seen a few times. The CDR3 coding sequence is TGTGCCAGCAGCTCAACAGGGAACTATGGCTACACCTTC. Protein product: CASSSTGNYGYTF. The chain links TRBV11-2 to TRBJ1-2, with a tentative D call TRBD1 (6 bases). Trimming removed 4 bases at V and 2 bases at J, with 8 bases between. Germline V lookup: CDR1 SGHAT, CDR2 FQNNGV. This CDR3 has 13 residues.

The chain is built from TRBV28 and TRBJ2-3, with 7 bases identical to TRBD2. V lost 5 bases and J lost 4; bases outside the gene matches: 9. CDR1 MDHEN and CDR2 SYDVKM come from the germline V gene. The CDR3 runs to 15 residues. The CDR3 sequence: CASSEGRERSDTQYF. CDR3 sequence (DNA): TGTGCCAGCAGTGAAGGGAGGGAACGTTCAGATACGCAGTATTTT.

This clone occurred once. The J gene is TRBJ2-2, the V gene TRBV28; D is uncertain. Germline CDR1 reads MDHEN; CDR2 reads SYDVKM. Trimming took 4 bases from V and 7 from J, leaving 4 bases between them. CDR3 length equals 11 residues. The CDR3 nucleotides read TGTGCCAGCAGTTCCATCGGGGAGCTGTTTTTT. Its translation: CASSSIGELFF.

This rearrangement joins TRBV5-4 to TRBJ2-5, with D possibly being TRBD2 (5 bases). The CDR3 is made up of 12 amino acids. Germline V gene lookup returns CDR1 SGHNT and CDR2 YYREEE (reference sequence). Trimming cost V 0 bases and J 5 bases, with 5 bases left between them. CDR3 protein: CASSLVAETQYF. The CDR3 bases are TGTGCCAGCAGCTTGGTAGCGGAGACCCAGTACTTC.

The gene calls are TRBV3-1 (or the pseudogene TRBV3-2) and TRBJ1-6; D remains ambiguous. Trimming shortened V by 1 base and J by 3 bases, and 4 bases separated the two germline ends. The CDR3 is made up of 14 amino acids. Germline V CDR1 and CDR2: LGHDT, YNNKEL (reference sequence). The CDR3 nucleotides are TGTGCCAGCAGCCAAGGAGGCTATAATTCACCCCTCCACTTT. Translation: CASSQGGYNSPLHF.

The chain recombines TRBV18 with TRBJ1-1; D unclear. This CDR3 spans 14 amino acids. CDR1 is KGHSH and CDR2 is LQKENI in the germline V gene. V lost 2 bases and J lost 4, with 11 bases in between. The CDR3 region is CASSPSGRGTEAFF. The CDR3 nucleotides are TGTGCCAGCTCACCATCCGGACGGGGCACTGAAGCTTTCTTT.

This sequence joins TRBV5-1 and TRBJ2-7; D is perhaps TRBD1 (5 bases). Germline V gene sequence: CDR1 SGHRS, CDR2 YFSETQ. CDR3 length: 16 amino acids. Between the trimmed V and J ends, which lost 2 bases and 7 bases, there was a span of 22 bases. In DNA form, the CDR3 reads TGCGCCAGCAGCTTCAGGGCACAGGTCCCCGCTAAGGAGCAGTACTTC. Amino acid sequence: CASSFRAQVPAKEQYF.

In its sample, this clone was seen a few times. The CDR3 here is CASSQEVSGGQETQYF. The CDR3 bases are TGCGCCAGCAGCCAAGAAGTTTCGGGGGGGCAAGAGACCCAGTACTTC. This sequence joins TRBV4-1 and TRBJ2-5; TRBD2 agrees at 8 bases. The CDR3 runs to 16 residues. Germline V CDR1 and CDR2: MGHRA, YSYEKL. The V gene end was trimmed by 0 bases and the J gene end by 2 bases; junction bases not matched to a gene: 5.

V usage is TRBV27 and J usage is TRBJ2-3; 11 bases are shared with TRBD2. The V and J ends lost 5 bases and 0 bases, in that order; junction bases with no gene match: 4. The V gene's germline CDR1 is MNHEY and CDR2 SMNVEV (reference sequence). The CDR3 runs to 16 residues. The CDR3 loop is CASSPVAGGSTDTQYF. The DNA of the CDR3 is TGTGCCAGCAGTCCCGTAGCGGGGGGGAGCACAGATACGCAGTATTTT.

This clone was seen more than once but under ten times. The chain couples TRBV5-1 to TRBJ1-1; D might be TRBD1 (5 bases). Trimming stripped 1 base from V and 4 bases from J, with 14 bases between. The CDR3 is made up of 15 amino acids. Germline assignment: CDR1 SGHRS and CDR2 YFSETQ. CDR3 nucleotides: TGCGCCAGCAGCTTGCTAGGCACCGGGGGCACTGAAGCTTTCTTT. It specifies CASSLLGTGGTEAFF.

The rearrangement uses TRBV2 and TRBJ2-3, with 7 nucleotides matching TRBD2. The trim removed 7 bases at V and 2 bases at J, leaving 12 bases unmatched. The germline gives CDR1 SNHLY, CDR2 FYNNEI. The CDR3 consists of 16 residues. CDR3 protein: CASNPWTSSFTDTQYF. The CDR3 bases are TGTGCCAGCAACCCCTGGACTAGTTCGTTCACAGATACGCAGTATTTT.

This clone was detected once. This sequence joins TRBV5-4 and TRBJ2-7; TRBD2 matches at 8 bases. J was trimmed by 6 bases and V by 4 bases; bases with no gene match: 6. This CDR3 spans 13 amino acids. Germline lookup yields CDR1 SGHNT and CDR2 YYREEE (reference sequence). CDR3 in DNA: TGTGCCAGCAGCCGGGGGGGATCGGGCGAGCAGTACGTC. Amino acids: CASSRGGSGEQYV.

The chain combines TRBV9 with TRBJ1-1, with a weak D call TRBD1 (6 bases). Germline CDR1 is SGDLS and CDR2 is YYNGEE. This CDR3 has 15 residues. Deletions cut 7 bases from V and 1 base from J, with 17 bases between. CDR3 loop: CASAFLQGSNTEAFF. The CDR3 coding sequence is TGTGCCAGCGCCTTCTTACAGGGTTCGAACACTGAAGCTTTCTTT.

The gene calls are TRBV13 and TRBJ1-2; D may be TRBD1 (5 bases). V was trimmed by 3 bases and J by 2 bases, leaving 13 bases between them. This CDR3 is 15 amino acids long. Per the germline V gene, CDR1 is PRHDT and CDR2 is FYEKMQ (reference sequence). CDR3 bases: TGTGCCAGCAGCTTGGGCGGGGACGGAAACTATGGCTACACCTTC. It translates to CASSLGGDGNYGYTF.

This clone was counted a single time. The rearrangement uses TRBV3-1 (or the pseudogene TRBV3-2) and TRBJ1-4, with 9 bases identical to TRBD1. Germline CDR1 LGHDT, CDR2 YNNKEL (reference sequence). V lost 2 bases and J lost 5; bases outside the gene matches: 6. The CDR3 contains 16 residues. The CDR3 DNA reads as TGTGCCAGCAGCCAACATAGACAGGGGGTAAATGAAAAACTGTTTTTT. Its protein is CASSQHRQGVNEKLFF.

V is TRBV6-4 and J is TRBJ2-3; 7 bases fit TRBD1. The germline V gene has CDR1 MRHNA and CDR2 SNTAGT. The CDR3 length is 16 residues. Trimming removed 2 bases from V and 2 bases from J; junction bases left unmatched: 7. CDR3: CASSDGEGTATDTQYF. CDR3 bases: TGTGCCAGCAGTGACGGAGAAGGGACAGCCACAGATACGCAGTATTTT.

This clone was counted a single time. The chain has TRBV29-1 and TRBJ1-6; tentative D call: TRBD1 (6 bases). The V gene lost 4 bases and the J gene lost 6 bases, with 10 bases spanning the gap. The CDR3 extends over 13 amino acids. Per the germline V gene, CDR1 is SQVTM and CDR2 is ANQGSEA. CDR3 nucleotide sequence: TGCAGCGTTGGTACAGGGCCTAATTCACCCCTCCACTTT. This codes for CSVGTGPNSPLHF. Looking up the rest from reference TRBV29-1 and TRBJ1-6 gives the full variable domain: SAVISQKPSRDICQRGTSLTIQCQVDSQVTMMFWYRQQPGQSLTLIATANQGSEATYESGFVIDKFPISRPNLTFSTLTVSNMSPEDSSIYLCSVGTGPNSPLHFGNGTRLTVT.